The 27 T cell receptor beta chains below come from one sample, sequenced in a study of T cell responses to AZD1222 COVID-19 vaccine. Profiling relied on immunoSEQ multiplex PCR, and the TCRdb table lists in-frame clones only, not all of them. The table has roughly 160,000 clones, 85% to 95% seen once; the top ten hold approximately 0.88%. Sequenced material: peripheral blood, taken on day 0 of AZD1222 vaccination. All receptors come from an adult in good health.

This clone showed up just once. The J gene is TRBJ2-1, the V gene TRBV30, with D uncertain. Trimming took off 2 bases at V and 3 bases at J, with 5 bases between the two ends. Germline CDR1 GTSNPN, CDR2 SVGIG (reference sequence). This CDR3 has 12 amino acids. CDR3 sequence reads: CAWSPDYNEQFF. CDR3 nucleotide sequence: TGTGCCTGGAGTCCCGACTACAATGAGCAGTTCTTC.

The chain is built from TRBV9 and TRBJ1-4, with a weak D call TRBD1 (5 bases). Trimming shortened V by 4 bases and J by 4 bases, and 14 bases separated the two germline ends. The length of the CDR3 is 15 residues. In germline, CDR1 is SGDLS, CDR2 YYNGEE. The CDR3 DNA sequence: TGTGCCAGCAGCCTCGGGGGAGGTCTTAATGAAAAACTGTTTTTT. Its translation: CASSLGGGLNEKLFF. The full variable domain, its missing parts supplied by reference TRBV9 and TRBJ1-4, is DSGVTQTPKHLITATGQRVTLRCSPRSGDLSVYWYQQSLDQGLQFLIQYYNGEERAKGNILERFSAQQFPDLHSELNLSSLELGDSALYFCASSLGGGLNEKLFFGSGTQLSVL.

The chain uses TRBV5-1 and TRBJ2-1; perhaps D is TRBD1 or TRBD2 (6 bases each). V was shortened by 0 bases and J by 0 bases, with 10 bases between the two germline ends. The CDR3 extends over 16 amino acids. Germline lookup yields CDR1 SGHRS and CDR2 YFSETQ. CDR3 in amino acids: CASSLVPGASYNEQFF. CDR3 DNA: TGCGCCAGCAGCTTGGTCCCGGGGGCCTCCTACAATGAGCAGTTCTTC.

This clone was picked up one time. The chain employs TRBV5-1 and TRBJ1-1; tentatively, D is TRBD1 (5 bases). This CDR3 is built from 13 residues. Germline V gives CDR1 SGHRS, CDR2 YFSETQ. V lost 4 bases and J lost 1, with 8 bases in between. The CDR3 DNA sequence: TGCGCCAGCAGCCACGGACAGAACACTGAAGCTTTCTTT. It is translated as CASSHGQNTEAFF.

The rearrangement uses TRBV20-1 and TRBJ1-2; the D is unclear. Germline assignment: CDR1 DFQATT and CDR2 SNEGSKA (reference sequence). Deletions cut 5 bases from V and 8 bases from J, with 9 bases between. CDR3 length equals 10 residues. The CDR3: CSAADSGYTF. DNA of the CDR3: TGCAGTGCTGCAGATTCCGGCTACACCTTC.

The V call is TRBV27, the J call TRBJ1-6; a weak D match, TRBD1 (5 bases). V was pared by 2 bases and J by 6 bases, with 14 bases between. Germline loops: CDR1 MNHEY, CDR2 SMNVEV (reference sequence). This CDR3 has 16 amino acids. The CDR3 sequence: CASSLQGRRFNSPLHF. CDR3 in DNA: TGTGCCAGCAGTTTACAGGGAAGGAGGTTTAATTCACCCCTCCACTTT.

The genes are TRBV11-2 and TRBJ1-1; TRBD1 aligns across 8 bases. V was pared by 5 bases and J by 4 bases, with 3 bases of the junction left unmatched. The CDR3 contains 13 residues. CDR1 is SGHAT, CDR2 FQNNGV, per germline. The CDR3 nucleotides are TGTGCCAGCAGCCGACAGGGGTCCACTGAAGCTTTCTTT. It codes for CASSRQGSTEAFF.

The chain employs TRBV7-3 and TRBJ1-2; 7 bases are a match to TRBD1. V was clipped by 4 bases and J by 3 bases; unmatched bases: 8. CDR3 length equals 15 residues. Per germline, CDR1 SGHTA and CDR2 FQGTGA. Written as DNA, the CDR3 is TGTGCCAGCAGCTCTACAGGGGCTACCTACTATGGCTACACCTTC. Its translation: CASSSTGATYYGYTF.

This clone was seen a single time. This rearrangement joins TRBV7-8 to TRBJ2-2, with D tentatively TRBD1 or TRBD2 (5 bases each). The CDR3 length is 14 residues. Germline CDR1 and CDR2: SGHVS and FQNEAQ. V was shortened by 11 bases and J by 4 bases, with 17 bases between the two germline ends. CDR3 protein: CAVVGGEGTGELFF. The CDR3 nucleotides read TGTGCCGTTGTTGGGGGTGAGGGCACCGGGGAGCTGTTTTTT. The entire variable domain, with the rest obtained from reference TRBV7-8 and TRBJ2-2, is as follows: GAGVSQSPRYKVAKRGQDVALRCDPISGHVSLFWYQQALGQGPEFLTYFQNEAQLDKSGLPSDRFFAERPEGSVSTLKIQRTQQEDSAVYLCAVVGGEGTGELFFGEGSRLTVL.

The rearrangement links TRBV7-2 to TRBJ1-1; D is unclear. CDR3 length equals 15 residues. Germline V CDR1 and CDR2: SGHTA, FQGNSA. The V gene lost 1 base and the J gene lost 5 bases, with 14 bases spanning the gap. The CDR3 loop is CASSLDSLSRTEAFF. CDR3 DNA: TGTGCCAGCAGCTTAGATTCCCTGAGCCGGACTGAAGCTTTCTTT.

V usage is TRBV19 and J usage is TRBJ2-3; D unclear. Germline assignment: CDR1 LNHDA and CDR2 SQIVND (reference sequence). Trimming removed 7 bases from V and 3 bases from J, with 20 bases in between. The CDR3 is 16 amino acids. CDR3 DNA sequence: TGTGCCAGTAACACCGGGTACGTAGGTTTGACAGATACGCAGTATTTT. Its protein product is CASNTGYVGLTDTQYF.

The chain recombines TRBV7-8 with TRBJ2-1; 12 bases agree with TRBD2. This CDR3 spans 20 amino acids. With 5 bases clipped from V and 5 bases from J, the junction kept 19 bases outside the gene matches. The V gene's germline CDR1 is SGHVS and CDR2 FQNEAQ. The CDR3 bases are TGTGCCAGCAGCATCGCCCCCCCTCTAGCGGGGGGGCTAATGGACAATGAGCAGTTCTTC. Its protein is CASSIAPPLAGGLMDNEQFF.

This chain uses TRBV18 with TRBJ1-2; D is uncertain. Germline-derived CDR1 and CDR2 are KGHSH and LQKENI. Trimming removed 3 bases from V and 4 bases from J, with 12 bases in between. The CDR3 loop spans 14 amino acids. The CDR3 coding sequence is TGTGCCAGCTCACCCCCTGAACGTCCCTATGGCTACACCTTC. Its translation: CASSPPERPYGYTF.

This chain links TRBV7-9 with TRBJ1-1; 9 bases fit TRBD1. CDR3 length: 14 residues. Losses at the gene ends were 5 bases for V and 7 bases for J; bases not matched to a gene: 8. Germline assignment: CDR1 SEHNR and CDR2 FQNEAQ (reference sequence). This chain's CDR3 is CASSRGTGRNEAFF. The CDR3 coding sequence is TGTGCCAGCAGCCGAGGGACAGGGAGAAATGAAGCTTTCTTT. Using reference TRBV7-9 and TRBJ1-1 for the parts outside the CDR3, the full variable domain is DTGVSQNPRHKITKRGQNVTFRCDPISEHNRLYWYRQTLGQGPEFLTYFQNEAQLEKSRLLSDRFSAERPKGSFSTLEIQRTEQGDSAMYLCASSRGTGRNEAFFGQGTRLTVV.

This clone was found once. The J gene is TRBJ1-1, the V gene TRBV21-1; the D segment call TRBD1 is taken from the table without a DNA check. TRBV21-1 is a pseudogene locus. The CDR3 sequence is 14 residues long. For the CDR3, the DNA is TGTGCCAGCGAACGGGCAGGGGACGGCACTGAAGCTTTCTTT. It codes for CASERAGDGTEAFF.

The chain joins TRBV16 to TRBJ1-5, with D possibly TRBD1 on 6 matching bases. V lost 2 bases and J lost 4, with 18 bases in between. The CDR3 sequence is 17 residues long. Germline V gene sequence: CDR1 KGHSY, CDR2 FQNENV. The DNA of the CDR3 is TGTGCCAGCAGCCAAGATAGGGGGGCCGGAAGGAATCAGCCCCAGCATTTT. Translated: CASSQDRGAGRNQPQHF. Complete variable domain (other parts from reference TRBV16 and TRBJ1-5): GEEVAQTPKHLVRGEGQKAKLYCAPIKGHSYVFWYQQVLKNEFKFLISFQNENVFDETGMPKERFSAKCLPNSPCSLEIQATKLEDSAVYFCASSQDRGAGRNQPQHFGDGTRLSIL.

V usage is TRBV4-1 and J usage is TRBJ1-2, with D perhaps TRBD1 (6 bases). The CDR3 extends over 14 amino acids. Germline lookup yields CDR1 MGHRA and CDR2 YSYEKL. V shed 2 bases and J shed 8 bases, with 15 bases lying between them. The chain's CDR3 is CASSQRGQGLGYTF. The CDR3 DNA is TGCGCCAGCAGCCAAAGGGGTCAGGGGTTGGGCTACACCTTC.

This rearrangement joins TRBV4-1 to TRBJ1-5, with 7 bases lining up with TRBD1. Germline-derived CDR1 and CDR2 are MGHRA and YSYEKL. With V trimmed by 1 base and J by 4 bases, 4 bases remained unmatched. CDR3 length: 15 amino acids. In DNA form, the CDR3 reads TGCGCCAGCAGCCAAGGGCTACAGGGGAATCAGCCCCAGCATTTT. This sequence encodes CASSQGLQGNQPQHF.

On this clone: The conserved final phenylalanine or tryptophan is absent from the CDR3, which likely points to a read error. The limits of the CDR3 on the DNA are not certain, so only TCRdb's listed CDR3 is given. The chain combines TRBV19 with TRBJ1-1; TRBD1, as called in the table, went unchecked against the DNA. The CDR3 adds up to 12 amino acids, both ends counted. The V gene's germline CDR1 is LNHDA and CDR2 SQIVND (reference sequence). The CDR3 here is CASSDALRGQRV.

The chain combines TRBV13 with TRBJ2-7; D assignment may be TRBD1 or TRBD2 (5 bases each). The CDR3 extends over 14 amino acids. Germline V gene sequence: CDR1 PRHDT, CDR2 FYEKMQ (reference sequence). V lost 4 bases and J lost 6, with 16 bases in between. CDR3 coding DNA: TGTGCCAGCAGCTCACTAGGGGATCGGGGCGAGCAGTACTTC. Translated, it gives CASSSLGDRGEQYF.

This chain links TRBV19 with TRBJ2-1; 12 nucleotides match TRBD2. The trim removed 1 base at V and 9 bases at J, leaving 16 bases unmatched. The CDR3 runs 19 residues. The germline V gene encodes CDR1 LNHDA and CDR2 SQIVND (reference sequence). This CDR3 reads CASSIGPSGGAFGLGEQFF. DNA of the CDR3: TGTGCCAGTAGTATAGGCCCTAGCGGGGGGGCCTTTGGACTGGGTGAGCAGTTCTTC.

In regard to this clone: The sample contains more than one DNA sequence encoding this CDR3. The V and J genes are TRBV7-9 and TRBJ2-1; 8 bases agree with TRBD2. The CDR3 covers 16 residues. Looked up from germline, CDR1 is SEHNR and CDR2 is FQNEAQ (reference sequence). J lost 2 bases, V lost 0 bases, and 3 bases had no gene match. The CDR3 region is CASSLALAGTYNEQFF. In DNA form, the CDR3 reads TGTGCCAGCAGCTTAGCCTTAGCGGGGACCTACAATGAGCAGTTCTTC.

CDR3 in amino acids: CASSLTAAGVNEQFF. The CDR3 nucleotides are TGCGCCAGCAGCTTGACGGCGGCTGGGGTCAATGAGCAGTTCTTC. The chain combines TRBV5-1 with TRBJ2-1, with D uncertain. CDR3 length: 15 residues. Trimming shortened V by 1 base and J by 6 bases, and 14 bases separated the two germline ends. Germline CDR1 is SGHRS and CDR2 is YFSETQ.

J is TRBJ1-1 and V is TRBV5-1; TRBD1 aligns across 7 bases. V trimming: 2 bases; J trimming: 9 bases; junction bases outside the gene matches: 7. The length of the CDR3 is 13 residues. The germline V gene has CDR1 SGHRS and CDR2 YFSETQ. The chain's CDR3 is CASSLGGSEKAFF. DNA for the CDR3: TGCGCCAGCAGCTTAGGGGGCAGCGAAAAAGCTTTCTTT.

The J gene is TRBJ2-2, the V gene TRBV5-6; a weak D match, TRBD1 (5 bases). The CDR3 runs 16 residues. Trimming took off 2 bases at V and 0 bases at J, with 11 bases between the two ends. Germline values: CDR1 SGHDT, CDR2 YYEEEE. CDR3 residues: CASSFLGQPNTGELFF. The CDR3 DNA reads TGTGCCAGCAGCTTCCTAGGACAACCGAACACCGGGGAGCTGTTTTTT.

V usage is TRBV6-5 and J usage is TRBJ2-7, with D perhaps given as TRBD1 or TRBD2 (6 bases each). Germline CDR1 MNHEY, CDR2 SVGAGI. This CDR3 contains 13 residues. Trimming stripped 6 bases from V and 5 bases from J, with 14 bases between. CDR3 nucleotide sequence: TGTGCCAGCAGACATCGGAGGGGGAACGAGCAGTACTTC. Its translation: CASRHRRGNEQYF.

This clone appeared a single time. The rearrangement uses TRBV6-5 and TRBJ1-2, with 7 positions matching TRBD1. The CDR3 consists of 13 residues. V gave up 6 bases and J gave up 3 bases; unmatched junction bases: 4. CDR1 MNHEY and CDR2 SVGAGI come from the germline V gene. CDR3 protein: CASSRGAYYGYTF. The DNA for the CDR3 is TGTGCCAGCAGCAGGGGGGCCTACTATGGCTACACCTTC.